A single sample gave rise to the 27 T cell receptor beta chains below, sequenced in a study of blood T cell repertoires in COVID-19. Profiled with immunoSEQ multiplex PCR; TCRdb holds only in-frame clones, not every one. Among under 250,000 clones listed, 75% to 85% were seen once. The sequencing input was peripheral blood. These receptors were taken from a woman in her 70s with COVID-19, enrolled during active disease.

This clone has only a few counts. The chain links TRBV4-1 to TRBJ2-1; D possibly corresponds to TRBD1 (6 bases). CDR1 and CDR2 (germline): MGHRA, YSYEKL. The germline V and J ends were trimmed by 2 bases and 10 bases, with 15 bases remaining between them. This CDR3 has 14 amino acids. CDR3 bases: TGCGCCAGCAGCCAACTAGGGGGACAAGGCGAGCAGTTCTTC. It codes for CASSQLGGQGEQFF.

V is TRBV28 and J is TRBJ1-2; 8 bases fit TRBD1. Germline assignment: CDR1 MDHEN and CDR2 SYDVKM. The V segment lost 5 bases and the J segment 7 bases; nucleotides outside the gene matches: 9. The CDR3 has 14 residues. CDR3 loop: CASSPGQGRRGYTF. The CDR3 DNA reads as TGTGCCAGCAGTCCTGGACAGGGACGGCGTGGCTACACCTTC.

The chain joins TRBV15 to TRBJ1-5, with 7 nucleotides matching TRBD1. Germline V gene sequence: CDR1 LNHNV, CDR2 YYDKDF (reference sequence). CDR3 length: 16 amino acids. V lost 1 base and J lost 9; bases outside the gene matches: 12. CDR3 DNA: TGTGCCACCAGCAGAGGGGGACAGTGGCGAGATCGGCCCCAGCATTTT. Translated: CATSRGGQWRDRPQHF.

The chain joins TRBV4-3 to TRBJ1-3; D perhaps matches TRBD1 (5 bases). The CDR3 covers 17 residues. V was shortened by 1 base and J by 4 bases, with 17 bases between the two germline ends. In germline, CDR1 is LGHNA, CDR2 YSLEER. The chain's CDR3 is CASSQVARGIGGNTIYF. Here the CDR3 DNA reads TGCGCCAGCAGCCAAGTCGCCCGGGGGATCGGGGGAAACACCATATATTTT.

This chain uses TRBV9 with TRBJ2-3; 8 bases match TRBD2. The CDR3 extends over 17 amino acids. The V gene end was trimmed by 4 bases and the J gene end by 0 bases; junction bases not matched to a gene: 10. The V gene's germline CDR1 is SGDLS and CDR2 YYNGEE. The CDR3 sequence: CASSQPRGGGSTDTQYF. DNA of the CDR3: TGTGCCAGCAGCCAACCGCGGGGCGGGGGGAGCACAGATACGCAGTATTTT.

A single count supports this clone. V is TRBV28 and J is TRBJ2-5; TRBD1 might be the D (6 bases). Trimming shortened V by 2 bases and J by 1 base, and 11 bases separated the two germline ends. The CDR3 extends over 15 amino acids. Germline CDR1 MDHEN, CDR2 SYDVKM. CDR3 protein: CASSLGTPAQETQYF. The CDR3 DNA reads as TGTGCCAGCAGTTTAGGGACACCCGCCCAAGAGACCCAGTACTTC.

This rearrangement joins TRBV5-1 to TRBJ2-7; 10 bases are a match to TRBD2. The CDR3 has 17 residues. From germline, CDR1 is SGHRS and CDR2 YFSETQ. V was pared by 2 bases and J by 0 bases, with 8 bases of the junction left unmatched. CDR3 region: CASSLRLAGPDSYEQYF. The CDR3 DNA reads TGCGCCAGCAGCTTACGACTAGCGGGCCCCGACTCCTACGAGCAGTACTTC.

The chain recombines TRBV24-1 with TRBJ2-5; 8 positions agree with TRBD2. The CDR3 loop spans 15 amino acids. CDR1 is KGHDR, CDR2 SFDVKD, per germline. With 3 bases clipped from V and 7 bases from J, the junction kept 9 bases outside the gene matches. CDR3: CATSDTGGARATQYF. CDR3 bases: TGTGCCACCAGTGATACGGGAGGGGCCAGGGCGACCCAGTACTTC.

The chain carries TRBV2 and TRBJ1-4; D is unclear. The CDR3 is made up of 14 amino acids. The V gene lost 0 bases and the J gene lost 5 bases, with 7 bases spanning the gap. Germline V gene lookup returns CDR1 SNHLY and CDR2 FYNNEI. In DNA form, the CDR3 reads TGTGCCAGCAGTGAAGCGCTTCGGAATGAAAAACTGTTTTTT. It is translated as CASSEALRNEKLFF.

This sequence joins TRBV9 and TRBJ2-1; 8 bases align to TRBD1. The trim removed 0 bases at V and 7 bases at J, leaving 15 bases unmatched. This CDR3 region has 18 residues. The germline V gene has CDR1 SGDLS and CDR2 YYNGEE. The CDR3 DNA reads as TGTGCCAGCAGCGTAGCCTTGCTTCCGGACAGGGCGAAGAATGAGCAGTTCTTC. Its protein product is CASSVALLPDRAKNEQFF.

This clone was seen a handful of times. The J gene is TRBJ1-5, the V gene TRBV7-2; no clear D gene. The CDR3 is 15 residues long. Per the germline V gene, CDR1 is SGHTA and CDR2 is FQGNSA. V lost 1 base and J lost 6, with 13 bases in between. The CDR3 here is CASSLEVGRSQPQHF. The CDR3 DNA is TGTGCCAGCAGCTTAGAAGTAGGGAGAAGTCAGCCCCAGCATTTT.

This clone turned up a few times. This chain joins TRBV4-3 and TRBJ1-2; 8 nucleotides line up with TRBD1. CDR1 LGHNA and CDR2 YSLEER come from the germline V gene. The CDR3 loop spans 16 amino acids. Trimming removed 0 bases from V and 2 bases from J; junction bases left unmatched: 5. The CDR3 is CASSQESAGGNYGYTF. CDR3 DNA: TGCGCCAGCAGCCAAGAATCAGCAGGGGGCAACTATGGCTACACCTTC.

The J gene is TRBJ1-5, the V gene TRBV6-5, with a tentative D call TRBD1 (5 bases). V lost 6 bases and J lost 7, with 13 bases in between. The CDR3 sequence is 13 residues long. Germline CDR1 is MNHEY and CDR2 is SVGAGI. CDR3 coding DNA: TGTGCCAGCAGGCTCGGGGGATCGCAGCCCCAGCATTTT. This encodes CASRLGGSQPQHF.

This clone was seen once. In nucleotides, the CDR3 is TGTGCCAGCAGTTTACCCGCAGGGCTTAACACCATATATTTT. Translated, it gives CASSLPAGLNTIYF. J is TRBJ1-3 and V is TRBV28; TRBD1 is a possible D gene (5 bases). V gave up 2 bases and J gave up 7 bases, with 12 bases separating them. The germline CDR1 and CDR2 sequences are MDHEN and SYDVKM. The CDR3 is 14 amino acids.

V usage is TRBV9 and J usage is TRBJ2-5, with TRBD1 identical over 9 bases. This CDR3 has 16 residues. Germline CDR1 and CDR2: SGDLS and YYNGEE. With 0 bases clipped from V and 4 bases from J, the junction kept 7 bases outside the gene matches. The DNA for the CDR3 is TGTGCCAGCAGCGTAGGGACAGGGGTTGGAGGAGAGACCCAGTACTTC. Its translation is CASSVGTGVGGETQYF.

The chain combines TRBV2 with TRBJ2-4; 9 bases match TRBD2. CDR1 is SNHLY, CDR2 FYNNEI, per germline. Trimming removed 7 bases from V and 9 bases from J; junction bases left unmatched: 10. The CDR3 loop spans 14 amino acids. CDR3 sequence reads: CASTGGRADSIQYF. The CDR3 DNA follows: TGTGCCAGCACTGGCGGGAGGGCCGATAGCATTCAGTACTTC.

The chain has TRBV5-1 and TRBJ2-7, with a weak D call TRBD2 (5 bases). This CDR3 contains 15 residues. Germline V gene lookup returns CDR1 SGHRS and CDR2 YFSETQ. Trimming pared 4 bases from V and 2 bases from J, leaving 16 bases between. CDR3 in amino acids: CASSPTTLSPYEQYF. CDR3 sequence (DNA): TGCGCCAGCAGCCCGACTACACTTTCTCCCTACGAGCAGTACTTC.

The chain employs TRBV6-2 or TRBV6-3 and TRBJ2-4; 8 bases are a match to TRBD2. After removal of 5 bases from V and 5 bases from J, the junction contained 11 bases not matched to a gene. CDR3 length: 16 amino acids. CDR1 and CDR2 (germline): MNHEY, SVGEGT. The DNA of the CDR3 is TGTGCCAGCAGTGGCTACTCAGCGGGAGAGCAAAACATTCAGTACTTC. Amino acids: CASSGYSAGEQNIQYF.

The J gene is TRBJ1-5, the V gene TRBV6-2 or TRBV6-3; TRBD1 might be the D (6 bases). The CDR3 is made up of 13 amino acids. Germline V gene sequence: CDR1 MNHEY, CDR2 SVGEGT. Trimming stripped 6 bases from V and 3 bases from J, with 9 bases between. CDR3 protein: CASSQGLNQPQHF. The CDR3 DNA reads as TGTGCCAGCAGCCAGGGGCTCAATCAGCCCCAGCATTTT.

V and J are TRBV7-9 and TRBJ2-5; weak D call: TRBD2 (7 bases). Germline V lookup: CDR1 SEHNR, CDR2 FQNEAQ (reference sequence). The V end lost 1 base, the J end lost 5 bases, and 11 bases lay between the germline ends. The CDR3 sequence is 14 residues long. For the CDR3, the DNA is TGTGCCAGCAGCTTAGGAGGGGGGGTGGAGACCCAGTACTTC. Amino acids: CASSLGGGVETQYF.

This clone was observed once. The chain is built from TRBV19 and TRBJ1-1; perhaps TRBD1 as D (6 bases). The germline CDR1 and CDR2 sequences are LNHDA and SQIVND (reference sequence). CDR3 length: 13 amino acids. The germline V and J ends were trimmed by 6 bases and 0 bases, with 8 bases remaining between them. The CDR3 reads CASSDRLNTEAFF. CDR3 nucleotides: TGTGCCAGTAGCGACAGGCTGAACACTGAAGCTTTCTTT.

The chain is built from TRBV9 and TRBJ2-1; a possible D gene is TRBD2 (5 bases). This CDR3 region has 15 residues. V was clipped by 4 bases and J by 1 base, with 12 bases between them. CDR1 SGDLS and CDR2 YYNGEE come from the germline V gene. In nucleotides, the CDR3 is TGTGCCAGCAGCACGCGGACTGGTTCCTACAATGAGCAGTTCTTC. Amino acid sequence: CASSTRTGSYNEQFF.

V gene TRBV6-5 combines with J gene TRBJ1-4; D remains ambiguous. The germline CDR1 and CDR2 sequences are MNHEY and SVGAGI. Trimming took off 7 bases at V and 3 bases at J, with 12 bases between the two ends. The CDR3 contains 14 residues. The CDR3 nucleotides read TGTGCCAGCACTTTCGGGAGCGCTAATGAAAAACTGTTTTTT. It yields the protein CASTFGSANEKLFF.

This chain links TRBV6-5 with TRBJ1-2; perhaps TRBD1 as D (5 bases). The V and J ends lost 2 bases and 1 base respectively, with 8 bases between them. The CDR3 runs to 14 residues. The germline V gene encodes CDR1 MNHEY and CDR2 SVGAGI. The CDR3 bases are TGTGCCAGCAGTTACGAGCAGGGTAACTATGGCTACACCTTC. This translates into CASSYEQGNYGYTF.

To note about this clone: A read error may account for a junction end that differs from germline. Other DNA sequences within the sample encode an identical CDR3. This chain joins TRBV7-2 and TRBJ2-7; D might be TRBD2 (5 bases). The germline V gene encodes CDR1 SGHTA and CDR2 FQGNSA. CDR3 length: 14 amino acids. As DNA, the CDR3 is TGTGCCAGCAGCCTGTTCGGGATCTCCTACGAGCAATACTTC. This sequence encodes CASSLFGISYEQYF.

The chain uses TRBV11-2 and TRBJ1-1, with D unresolved. Germline values: CDR1 SGHAT, CDR2 FQNNGV. CDR3 size: 15 residues. Trimming shortened V by 4 bases and J by 3 bases, and 15 bases separated the two germline ends. The DNA for the CDR3 is TGTGCCAGCAGCTCACTCATTGGGCGGGACACTGAAGCTTTCTTT. Its translation: CASSSLIGRDTEAFF.

The rearrangement links TRBV5-5 to TRBJ2-1; possible D gene TRBD2, 6 bases. Between the trimmed V and J ends, which lost 1 base and 2 bases, there was a span of 13 bases. CDR1 SGHKS and CDR2 YYEKEE come from the germline V gene (reference sequence). The CDR3 extends over 16 amino acids. This chain's CDR3 is CASSLRDFSPYNEQFF. Written as DNA, the CDR3 is TGTGCCAGCAGCTTGAGGGACTTTAGCCCCTACAATGAGCAGTTCTTC.